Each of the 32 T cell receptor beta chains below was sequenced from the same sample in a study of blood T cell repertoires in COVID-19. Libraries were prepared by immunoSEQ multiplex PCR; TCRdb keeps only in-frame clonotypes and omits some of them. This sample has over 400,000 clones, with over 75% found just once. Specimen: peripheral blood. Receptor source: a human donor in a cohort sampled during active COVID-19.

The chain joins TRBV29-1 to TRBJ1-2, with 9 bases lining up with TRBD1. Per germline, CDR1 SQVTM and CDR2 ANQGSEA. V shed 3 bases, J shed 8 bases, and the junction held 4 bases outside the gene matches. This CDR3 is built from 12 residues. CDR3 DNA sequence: TGCAGCGTTGAGGACAGGGGTCAGGGCTACACCTTC. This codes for CSVEDRGQGYTF.

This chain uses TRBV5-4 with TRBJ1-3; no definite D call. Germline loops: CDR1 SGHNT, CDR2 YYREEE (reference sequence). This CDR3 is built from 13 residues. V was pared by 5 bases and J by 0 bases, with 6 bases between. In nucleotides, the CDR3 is TGTGCCAGCAGTTCCAGCTCTGGAAACACCATATATTTT. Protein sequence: CASSSSSGNTIYF.

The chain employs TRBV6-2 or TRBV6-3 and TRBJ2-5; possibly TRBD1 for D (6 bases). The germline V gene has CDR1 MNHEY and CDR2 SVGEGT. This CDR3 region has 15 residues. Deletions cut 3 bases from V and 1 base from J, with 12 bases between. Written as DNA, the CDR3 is TGTGCCAGCAGTTATGAGGGGGAGAGCCAAGAGACCCAGTACTTC. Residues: CASSYEGESQETQYF.

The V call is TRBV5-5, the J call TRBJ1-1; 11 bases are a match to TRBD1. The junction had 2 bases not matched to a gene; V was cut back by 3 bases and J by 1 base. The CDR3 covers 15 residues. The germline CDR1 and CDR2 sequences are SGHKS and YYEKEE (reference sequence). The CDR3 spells CASSSGQGANTEAFF. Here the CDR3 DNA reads TGTGCCAGCAGCTCAGGACAGGGGGCGAACACTGAAGCTTTCTTT.

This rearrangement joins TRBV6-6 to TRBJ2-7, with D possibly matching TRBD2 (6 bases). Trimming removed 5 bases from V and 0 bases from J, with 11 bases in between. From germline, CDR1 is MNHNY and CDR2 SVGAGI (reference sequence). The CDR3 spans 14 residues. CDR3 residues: CASSRRGASYEQYF. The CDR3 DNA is TGTGCCAGCAGTCGACGCGGGGCCTCCTACGAGCAGTACTTC.

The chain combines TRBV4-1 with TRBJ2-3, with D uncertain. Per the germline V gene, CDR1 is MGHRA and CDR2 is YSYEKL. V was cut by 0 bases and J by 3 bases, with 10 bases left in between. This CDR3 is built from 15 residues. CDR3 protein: CASSQEKVRTDTQYF. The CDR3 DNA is TGCGCCAGCAGCCAAGAGAAAGTCAGGACAGATACGCAGTATTTT.

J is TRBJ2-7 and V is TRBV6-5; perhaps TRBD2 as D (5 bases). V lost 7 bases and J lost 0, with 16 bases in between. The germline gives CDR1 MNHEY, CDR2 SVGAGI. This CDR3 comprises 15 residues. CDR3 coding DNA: TGTGCCAGCACCCGCGAGGGAGCGAGCTCCTACGAGCAGTACTTC. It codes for CASTREGASSYEQYF.

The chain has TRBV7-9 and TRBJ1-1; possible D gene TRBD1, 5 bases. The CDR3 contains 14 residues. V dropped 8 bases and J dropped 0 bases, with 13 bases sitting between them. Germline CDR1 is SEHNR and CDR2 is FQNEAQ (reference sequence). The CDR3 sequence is CASGRGSVNTEAFF. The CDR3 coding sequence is TGTGCCAGCGGACGGGGGTCAGTGAACACTGAAGCTTTCTTT.

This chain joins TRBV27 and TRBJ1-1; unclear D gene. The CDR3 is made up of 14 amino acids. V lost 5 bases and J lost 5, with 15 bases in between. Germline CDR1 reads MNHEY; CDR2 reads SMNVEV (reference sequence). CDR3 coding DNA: TGTGCCAGCAGTAAGACACAACCGGGAACTGAAGCTTTCTTT. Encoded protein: CASSKTQPGTEAFF.

The CDR3 protein is CASSLGPGGTEAFF. The CDR3 DNA is TGTGCCAGCAGCTTAGGCCCAGGGGGGACTGAAGCTTTCTTT. The V call is TRBV7-9, the J call TRBJ1-1; TRBD1 agrees at 7 bases. This CDR3 is built from 14 residues. J lost 5 bases, V lost 1 base, and 4 bases had no gene match. Germline assignment: CDR1 SEHNR and CDR2 FQNEAQ (reference sequence).

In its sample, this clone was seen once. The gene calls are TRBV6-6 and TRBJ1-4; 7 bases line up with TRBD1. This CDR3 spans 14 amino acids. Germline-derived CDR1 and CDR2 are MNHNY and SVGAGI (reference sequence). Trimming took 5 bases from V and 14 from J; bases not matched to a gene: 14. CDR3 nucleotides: TGTGCCAGCAGTCCCCTGGGACAGTTGGTAATTCTGTTTTTT. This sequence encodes CASSPLGQLVILFF.

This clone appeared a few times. The CDR3 DNA sequence: TGCAGTGCAGGGGTGGGTCAGCCCCAGCATTTT. Encoded protein: CSAGVGQPQHF. The chain employs TRBV20-1 and TRBJ1-5; a weak D match, TRBD1 (5 bases). V lost 6 bases and J lost 6, with 9 bases in between. The CDR3 sequence is 11 residues long. CDR1 and CDR2 (germline): DFQATT, SNEGSKA (reference sequence).

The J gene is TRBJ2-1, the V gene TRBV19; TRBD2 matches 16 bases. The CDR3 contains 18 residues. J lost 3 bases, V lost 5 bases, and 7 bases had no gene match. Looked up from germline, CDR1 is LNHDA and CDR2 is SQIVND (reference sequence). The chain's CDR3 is CASSVTGTSGRVYNEQFF. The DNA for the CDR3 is TGTGCCAGTAGTGTAACCGGGACTAGCGGGAGGGTCTACAATGAGCAGTTCTTC.

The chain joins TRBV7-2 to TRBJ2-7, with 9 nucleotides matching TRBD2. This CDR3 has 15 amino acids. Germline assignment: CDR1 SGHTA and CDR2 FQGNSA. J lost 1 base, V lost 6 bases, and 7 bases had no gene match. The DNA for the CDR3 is TGTGCCAGCAGGGTCATGGCGGGAGGGTCCTACGAGCAGTACTTC. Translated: CASRVMAGGSYEQYF.

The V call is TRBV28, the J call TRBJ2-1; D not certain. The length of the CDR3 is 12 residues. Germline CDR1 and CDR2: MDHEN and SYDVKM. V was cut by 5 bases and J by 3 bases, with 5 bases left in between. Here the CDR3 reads CASSPVYNEQFF. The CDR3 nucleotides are TGTGCCAGCAGTCCGGTCTACAATGAGCAGTTCTTC.

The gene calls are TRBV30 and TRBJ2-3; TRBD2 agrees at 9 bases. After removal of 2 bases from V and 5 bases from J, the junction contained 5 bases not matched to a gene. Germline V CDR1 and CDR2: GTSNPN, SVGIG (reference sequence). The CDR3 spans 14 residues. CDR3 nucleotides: TGTGCCTGGAGTTTGGCTAGCGGGGAAGATACGCAGTATTTT. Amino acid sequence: CAWSLASGEDTQYF.

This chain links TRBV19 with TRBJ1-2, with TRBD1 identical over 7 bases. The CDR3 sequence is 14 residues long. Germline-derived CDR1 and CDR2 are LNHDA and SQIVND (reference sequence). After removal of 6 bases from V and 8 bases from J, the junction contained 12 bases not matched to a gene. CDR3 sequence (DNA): TGTGCCAGTAGGCTCCTAGGACAGGACGGCGGCTACACCTTC. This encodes CASRLLGQDGGYTF.

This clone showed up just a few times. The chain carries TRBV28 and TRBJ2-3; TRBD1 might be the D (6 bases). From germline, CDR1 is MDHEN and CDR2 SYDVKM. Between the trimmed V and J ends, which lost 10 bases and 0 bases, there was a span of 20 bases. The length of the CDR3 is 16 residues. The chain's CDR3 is CATPLIRDTSTDTQYF. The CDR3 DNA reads TGTGCCACCCCACTTATACGGGACACTAGCACAGATACGCAGTATTTT.

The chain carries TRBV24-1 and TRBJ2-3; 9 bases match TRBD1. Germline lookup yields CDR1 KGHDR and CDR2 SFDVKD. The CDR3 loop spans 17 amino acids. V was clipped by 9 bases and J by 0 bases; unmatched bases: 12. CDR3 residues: CATSTTGTGTSTDTQYF. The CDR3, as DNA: TGTGCCACCTCCACAACCGGGACAGGGACTAGCACAGATACGCAGTATTTT.

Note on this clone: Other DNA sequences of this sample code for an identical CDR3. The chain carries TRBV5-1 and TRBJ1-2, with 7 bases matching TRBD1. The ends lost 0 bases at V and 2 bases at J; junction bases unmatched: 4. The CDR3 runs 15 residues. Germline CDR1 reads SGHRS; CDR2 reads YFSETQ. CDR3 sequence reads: CASSLEGGANYGYTF. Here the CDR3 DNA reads TGCGCCAGCAGCTTGGAAGGGGGCGCGAACTATGGCTACACCTTC.

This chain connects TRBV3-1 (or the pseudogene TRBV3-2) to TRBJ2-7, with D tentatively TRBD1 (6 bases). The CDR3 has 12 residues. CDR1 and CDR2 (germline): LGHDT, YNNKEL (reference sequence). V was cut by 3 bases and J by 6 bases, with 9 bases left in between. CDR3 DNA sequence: TGTGCCAGCAGCCAGTTAGGGGGCGAGCAGTACTTC. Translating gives CASSQLGGEQYF.

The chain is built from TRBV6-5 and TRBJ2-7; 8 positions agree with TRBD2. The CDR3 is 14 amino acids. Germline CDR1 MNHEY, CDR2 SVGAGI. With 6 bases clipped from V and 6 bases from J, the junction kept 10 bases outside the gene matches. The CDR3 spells CASRVLSGRSEQYF. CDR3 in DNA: TGTGCCAGCAGAGTCCTCAGCGGGAGAAGCGAGCAGTACTTC.

The CDR3 loop reads CATSRDRARQENTEAFF. The CDR3 DNA sequence: TGTGCCACCAGCAGAGATAGGGCAAGACAGGAGAACACTGAAGCTTTCTTT. This chain uses TRBV15 with TRBJ1-1, with a possible D match to TRBD1 (6 bases). This CDR3 has 17 residues. Trimming cost V 0 bases and J 1 base, with 15 bases left between them. Germline V gene data show CDR1 as LNHNV and CDR2 as YYDKDF (reference sequence).

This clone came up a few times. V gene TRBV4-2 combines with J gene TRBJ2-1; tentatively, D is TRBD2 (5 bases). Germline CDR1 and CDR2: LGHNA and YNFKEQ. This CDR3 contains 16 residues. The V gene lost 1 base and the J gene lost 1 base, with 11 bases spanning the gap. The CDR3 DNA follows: TGTGCCAGCAGCCAAGCGGGGATGGGGTCCTACAATGAGCAGTTCTTC. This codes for CASSQAGMGSYNEQFF.

CDR3 in amino acids: CASSPPGLSGNTIYF. CDR3 sequence (DNA): TGTGCCAGCAGTCCTCCAGGCCTCTCTGGAAACACCATATATTTT. The chain links TRBV25-1 to TRBJ1-3; no clear D. The germline gives CDR1 MGHDK, CDR2 SYGVNS. V was clipped by 5 bases and J by 0 bases, with 11 bases between them. The CDR3 is 15 residues long.

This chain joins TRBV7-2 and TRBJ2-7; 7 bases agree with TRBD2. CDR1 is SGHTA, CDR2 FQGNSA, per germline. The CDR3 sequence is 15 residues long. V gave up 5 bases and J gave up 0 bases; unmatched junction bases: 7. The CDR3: CASSSMGGSSYEQYF. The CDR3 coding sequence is TGTGCCAGCAGCAGTATGGGCGGGAGCTCCTACGAGCAGTACTTC.

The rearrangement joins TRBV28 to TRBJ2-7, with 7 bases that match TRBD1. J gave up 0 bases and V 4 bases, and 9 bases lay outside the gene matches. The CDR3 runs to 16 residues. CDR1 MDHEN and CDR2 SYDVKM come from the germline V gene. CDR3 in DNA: TGTGCCAGCAGTTACAGGACAGGCTTCTTCTCCTACGAGCAGTACTTC. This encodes CASSYRTGFFSYEQYF.

This CDR3 is CASSLETGGYTF. The CDR3 nucleotides read TGTGCCAGCAGCTTGGAGACCGGTGGCTACACCTTC. The chain combines TRBV7-2 with TRBJ1-2; D remains unclear. This CDR3 is 12 amino acids long. CDR1 SGHTA and CDR2 FQGNSA come from the germline V gene. V gave up 3 bases and J gave up 7 bases, with 9 bases separating them.

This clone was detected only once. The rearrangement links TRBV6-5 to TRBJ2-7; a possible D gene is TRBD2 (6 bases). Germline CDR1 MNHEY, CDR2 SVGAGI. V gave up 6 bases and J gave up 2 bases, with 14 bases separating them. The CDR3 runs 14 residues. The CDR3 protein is CASRNPGLTYEQYF. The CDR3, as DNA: TGTGCCAGCAGGAATCCGGGACTCACCTACGAGCAGTACTTC.

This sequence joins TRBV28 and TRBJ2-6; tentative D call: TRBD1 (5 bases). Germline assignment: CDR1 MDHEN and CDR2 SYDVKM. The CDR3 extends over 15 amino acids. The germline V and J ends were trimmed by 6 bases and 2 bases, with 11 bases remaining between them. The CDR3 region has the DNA TGTGCCAGCAGATCAGGGTCCGCTGGGGCCAACGTCCTGACTTTC. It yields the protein CASRSGSAGANVLTF.

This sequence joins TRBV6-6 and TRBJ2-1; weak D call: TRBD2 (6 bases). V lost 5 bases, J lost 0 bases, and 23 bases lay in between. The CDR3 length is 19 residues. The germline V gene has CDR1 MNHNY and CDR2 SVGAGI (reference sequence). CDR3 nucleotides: TGTGCCAGCAGTCGTGCTCGGACTACCTCCTCGAGCTCCTACAATGAGCAGTTCTTC. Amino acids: CASSRARTTSSSSYNEQFF.

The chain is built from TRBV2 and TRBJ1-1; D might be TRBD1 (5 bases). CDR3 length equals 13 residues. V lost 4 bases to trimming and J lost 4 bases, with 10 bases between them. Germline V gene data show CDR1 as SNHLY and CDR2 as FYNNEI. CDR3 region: CASSAGFGTEAFF. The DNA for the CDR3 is TGTGCCAGCAGTGCAGGGTTTGGCACTGAAGCTTTCTTT.